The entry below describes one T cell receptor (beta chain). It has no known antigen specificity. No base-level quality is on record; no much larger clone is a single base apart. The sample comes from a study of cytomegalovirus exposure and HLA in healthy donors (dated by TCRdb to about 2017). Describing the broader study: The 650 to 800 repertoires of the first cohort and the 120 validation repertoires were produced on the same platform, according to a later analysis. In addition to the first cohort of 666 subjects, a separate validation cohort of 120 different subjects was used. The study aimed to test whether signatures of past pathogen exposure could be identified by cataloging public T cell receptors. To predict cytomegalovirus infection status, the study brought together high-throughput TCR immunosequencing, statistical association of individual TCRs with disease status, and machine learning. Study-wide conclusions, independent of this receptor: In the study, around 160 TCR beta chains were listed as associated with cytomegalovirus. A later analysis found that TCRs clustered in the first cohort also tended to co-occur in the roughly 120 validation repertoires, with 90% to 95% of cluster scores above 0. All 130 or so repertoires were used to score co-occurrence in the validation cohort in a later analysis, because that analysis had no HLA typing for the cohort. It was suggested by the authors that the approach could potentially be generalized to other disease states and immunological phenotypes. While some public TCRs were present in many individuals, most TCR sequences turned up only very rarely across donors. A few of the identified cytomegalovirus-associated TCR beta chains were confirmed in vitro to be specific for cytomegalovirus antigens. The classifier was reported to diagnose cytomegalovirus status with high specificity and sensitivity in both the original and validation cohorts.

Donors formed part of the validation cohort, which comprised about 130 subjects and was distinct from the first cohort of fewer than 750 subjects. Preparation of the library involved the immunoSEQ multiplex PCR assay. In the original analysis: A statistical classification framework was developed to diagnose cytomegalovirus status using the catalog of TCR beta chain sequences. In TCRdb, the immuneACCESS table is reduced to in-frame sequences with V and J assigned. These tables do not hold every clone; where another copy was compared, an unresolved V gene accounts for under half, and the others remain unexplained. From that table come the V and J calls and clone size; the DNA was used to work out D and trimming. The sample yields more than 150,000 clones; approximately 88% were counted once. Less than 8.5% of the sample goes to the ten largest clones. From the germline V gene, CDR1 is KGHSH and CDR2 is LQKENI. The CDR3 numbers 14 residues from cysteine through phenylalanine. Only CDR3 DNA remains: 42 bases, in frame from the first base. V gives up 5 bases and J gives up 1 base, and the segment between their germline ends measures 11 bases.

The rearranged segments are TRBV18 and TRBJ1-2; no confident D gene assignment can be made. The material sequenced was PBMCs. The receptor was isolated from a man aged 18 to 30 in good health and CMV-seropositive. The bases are TGTGCCAGCTCAGAGGGAAGGGTTAACTATGGCTACACCTTC. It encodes CASSEGRVNYGYTF. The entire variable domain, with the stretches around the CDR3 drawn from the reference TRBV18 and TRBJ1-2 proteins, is NAGVMQNPRHLVRRRGQEARLRCSPMKGHSHVYWYRQLPEEGLKFMVYLQKENIIDESGMPKERFSAEFPKEGPSILRIQQVVRGDSAAYFCASSEGRVNYGYTFGSGTRLTVV.